Following are 16 T cell receptor beta chains from one sample sequenced in a study of high-grade serous ovarian cancer treatment subgroups. The table came from immunoSEQ multiplex PCR; TCRdb's copy has only in-frame clones and leaves some out. The sample yields about 2,300 clones, under 80% seen once. The tumor samples were collected prior to definitive surgery or chemotherapy. The sequencing sample was made of tumor tissue. These receptors originate from a human donor with high-grade serous ovarian cancer.

Here the CDR3 reads CASSLSRGHSPLHF. The CDR3 DNA reads TGTGCCAGCAGCTTATCAAGGGGCCATTCACCCCTCCACTTT. The chain recombines TRBV11-1 with TRBJ1-6, with D tentatively TRBD1 (5 bases). The CDR3 loop spans 14 amino acids. The ends were cut back, 2 bases at V and 8 bases at J, with 10 bases in the middle. Germline lookup yields CDR1 SGHAT and CDR2 FQDESV (reference sequence).

The chain employs TRBV27 and TRBJ2-7; 8 nucleotides align to TRBD2. V shed 6 bases and J 5 bases; nucleotides not matched to a gene: 12. The germline gives CDR1 MNHEY, CDR2 SMNVEV (reference sequence). The CDR3 consists of 15 residues. CDR3 nucleotide sequence: TGTGCCAGCAGCCCTTCTATCGGGAGGGCCGACGAGCAGTACTTC. Translation: CASSPSIGRADEQYF.

Only a few counts were recorded for this clone. The chain couples TRBV4-1 to TRBJ2-7; 7 bases line up with TRBD2. The V gene's germline CDR1 is MGHRA and CDR2 YSYEKL. The CDR3 covers 14 residues. The V and J ends lost 4 bases and 2 bases, in that order; junction bases with no gene match: 5. Here the CDR3 DNA reads TGCGCCAGCAGCCGTCACGCGGGGGCCTACGAGCAGTACGTC. Its translation is CASSRHAGAYEQYV.

This chain joins TRBV30 and TRBJ2-5, with D unresolved. V lost 0 bases, J lost 2 bases, and 1 base lay in between. The CDR3 sequence is 11 residues long. Germline values: CDR1 GTSNPN, CDR2 SVGIG (reference sequence). The CDR3 DNA follows: TGTGCCTGGAGTGTTCAAGAGACCCAGTACTTC. Translation: CAWSVQETQYF.

The chain joins TRBV7-9 to TRBJ2-2; D tentatively fits TRBD1 or TRBD2 (5 bases each). This CDR3 region has 16 residues. V shed 11 bases and J shed 3 bases, with 22 bases lying between them. CDR1 is SEHNR, CDR2 FQNEAQ, per germline (reference sequence). CDR3 loop: CAPTLPPGPYTGELFF. CDR3 bases: TGTGCCCCCACACTCCCCCCGGGACCCTACACCGGGGAGCTGTTTTTT.

The chain joins TRBV7-2 to TRBJ2-1; 8 bases match TRBD2. This CDR3 region has 14 residues. Germline V gives CDR1 SGHTA, CDR2 FQGNSA. The trim removed 2 bases at V and 4 bases at J, leaving 1 base unmatched. The CDR3 spells CASSLLAGYNEQFF. The CDR3 DNA is TGTGCCAGCAGCTTACTAGCGGGTTACAATGAGCAGTTCTTC.

The gene calls are TRBV4-1 and TRBJ1-1; no reliable D call. Trimming left V 1 base short and J 7 bases short, with 10 bases between. The CDR3 runs to 13 residues. Germline V gene data show CDR1 as MGHRA and CDR2 as YSYEKL. CDR3 coding DNA: TGCGCCAGCAGCCAAGTTGACGGTTATGAAGCTTTCTTT. Translating it yields CASSQVDGYEAFF.

This clone was seen only once. The chain combines TRBV9 with TRBJ1-1, with D tentatively TRBD1 (6 bases). The V and J ends lost 4 bases and 8 bases respectively, with 9 bases between them. CDR3 length equals 11 residues. Germline V gives CDR1 SGDLS, CDR2 YYNGEE. This chain's CDR3 is CASSSTGEAFF. The CDR3 DNA is TGTGCCAGCAGCTCTACAGGGGAAGCTTTCTTT.

The V and J genes are TRBV7-2 and TRBJ2-1, with TRBD1 identical over 7 bases. Germline-derived CDR1 and CDR2 are SGHTA and FQGNSA. With 2 bases clipped from V and 9 bases from J, the junction kept 4 bases outside the gene matches. The CDR3 spans 13 residues. The CDR3 bases are TGTGCCAGCAGCTTAAACAGGGGTGGTGAGCAGTTCTTC. This sequence encodes CASSLNRGGEQFF.

This rearrangement joins TRBV10-3 to TRBJ2-2; 9 bases match TRBD1. CDR3 size: 16 residues. Germline values: CDR1 ENHRY, CDR2 SYGVKD. As DNA, the CDR3 is TGTGCTAATCCAAGGGGGACAGGGAATGAGACCGGGGAGCTGTTTTTT. It codes for CANPRGTGNETGELFF.

This clone was recorded a few times. The J gene is TRBJ1-1, the V gene TRBV6-6; no definite D call. CDR3 length equals 13 residues. CDR1 MNHNY and CDR2 SVGAGI come from the germline V gene (reference sequence). The germline V and J ends were trimmed by 1 base and 3 bases, with 6 bases remaining between them. The CDR3 nucleotides read TGTGCCAGCAGTTACTTTGCGGACACTGAAGCTTTCTTT. Protein sequence: CASSYFADTEAFF.

This clone has only one observation. The V gene is TRBV11-1, the J gene TRBJ2-2; unclear D gene. The germline gives CDR1 SGHAT, CDR2 FQDESV (reference sequence). The CDR3 is 12 amino acids. Trimming cost V 6 bases and J 7 bases, with 9 bases left between them. The chain's CDR3 is CASRLSRGELFF. The CDR3 DNA reads TGTGCCAGCAGACTCAGTCGCGGGGAGCTGTTTTTT.

The table lists this clone with a count of one. This sequence joins TRBV5-4 and TRBJ1-6, with D uncertain. CDR1 and CDR2 from the germline V gene are SGHNT and YYREEE (reference sequence). There are 13 residues in the CDR3. V was clipped by 4 bases and J by 9 bases, with 11 bases between them. The CDR3 reads CASSLGVGSPLHF. In nucleotides, the CDR3 is TGTGCCAGCAGCCTGGGAGTTGGTTCACCCCTCCACTTT. The complete variable domain, with remaining parts taken from reference TRBV5-4 and TRBJ1-6, reads ETGVTQSPTHLIKTRGQQVTLRCSSQSGHNTVSWYQQALGQGPQFIFQYYREEENGRGNFPPRFSGLQFPNYSSELNVNALELDDSALYLCASSLGVGSPLHFGNGTRLTVT.

This clone was seen only once. V usage is TRBV2 and J usage is TRBJ2-2; maybe TRBD2 (6 bases). Germline V gene data show CDR1 as SNHLY and CDR2 as FYNNEI. The CDR3 consists of 15 residues. V was cut by 5 bases and J by 0 bases, with 10 bases left in between. CDR3 region: CASSISSANTGELFF. CDR3 DNA sequence: TGTGCCAGCAGTATATCTAGCGCGAACACCGGGGAGCTGTTTTTT.

Details on this clone: At one boundary the junction diverges from the germline segment, which might be a read error. The V call is TRBV7-3, the J call TRBJ1-5; no definite D call. This CDR3 spans 14 amino acids. CDR1 and CDR2 (germline): SGHTA, FQGTGA. The DNA for the CDR3 is TGCGCCAGCAGCCTAAAGACCGCGAATCAGCCCCAGCATTTT. This sequence encodes CASSLKTANQPQHF.

This chain joins TRBV11-3 and TRBJ1-3; possibly TRBD1 for D (5 bases). This CDR3 has 16 amino acids. Germline V gene sequence: CDR1 SGHNT, CDR2 YENEEA. V was pared by 4 bases and J by 4 bases, with 17 bases between. CDR3 protein: CASSSIRQRPGNTIYF. The CDR3 nucleotides are TGTGCCAGCAGCTCCATTCGACAGCGGCCGGGAAACACCATATATTTT.